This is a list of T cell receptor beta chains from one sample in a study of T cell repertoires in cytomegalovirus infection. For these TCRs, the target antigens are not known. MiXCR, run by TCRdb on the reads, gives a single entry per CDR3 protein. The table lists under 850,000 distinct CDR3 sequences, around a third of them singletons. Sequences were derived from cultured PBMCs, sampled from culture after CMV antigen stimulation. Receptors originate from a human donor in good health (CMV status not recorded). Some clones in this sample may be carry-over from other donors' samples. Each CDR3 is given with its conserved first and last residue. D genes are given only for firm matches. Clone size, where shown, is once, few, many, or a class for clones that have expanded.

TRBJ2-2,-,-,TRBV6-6,CASMDRNTGELFF,TGTGCCAGCATGGACAGAAACACCGGGGAGCTGTTTTTT
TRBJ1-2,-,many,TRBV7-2,CASSLGAEGYTF,TGTGCCAGCAGCTTAGGGGCGGAGGGCTACACCTTC
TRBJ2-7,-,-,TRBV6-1,CASSPHTQAIYEQYF,TGTGCCAGCTCTCCACATACCCAAGCGATCTACGAGCAGTACTTC
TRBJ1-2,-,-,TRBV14,CASSQVRGPGYGYTF,TGTGCCAGCAGCCAAGTAAGGGGCCCGGGGTATGGCTACACCTTC
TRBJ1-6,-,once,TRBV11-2,CASSLGATDFLHF,TGTGCCAGCAGCTTAGGAGCGACGGACTTCCTCCACTTT
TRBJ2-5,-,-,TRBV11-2,CASSLDHRLLVQETQYF,TGTGCCAGCAGCTTAGATCATAGGCTGCTAGTCCAAGAGACCCAGTACTTC
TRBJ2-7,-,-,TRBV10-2,CASSESWGNEQYF,TGCGCCAGCAGTGAGTCGTGGGGGAACGAGCAGTACTTC
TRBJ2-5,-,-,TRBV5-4,CASSTARDQETQYF,TGTGCCAGCTCTACGGCCCGGGATCAAGAGACCCAGTACTTC
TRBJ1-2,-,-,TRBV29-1,CSVHGRGPEYGYTF,TGCAGCGTTCATGGCAGGGGTCCTGAGTATGGCTACACCTTC
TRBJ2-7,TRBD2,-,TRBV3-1,CASSQGLAGGSPYEQYF,TGTGCCAGCAGCCAGGGACTAGCGGGAGGATCGCCCTACGAGCAGTACTTC
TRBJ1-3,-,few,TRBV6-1,CASSEASVAPIYF,TGTGCCAGCAGTGAAGCTTCGGTTGCGCCCATATATTTT
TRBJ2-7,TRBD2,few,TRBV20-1,CSARHGGYDEQYF,TGCAGTGCTAGACACGGGGGGTATGACGAGCAGTACTTC
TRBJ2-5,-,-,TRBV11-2,CASSFSLLGTQGETQYF,TGTGCCAGCAGCTTCAGCCTCTTAGGGACGCAGGGGGAGACCCAGTACTTC
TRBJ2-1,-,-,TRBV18,CASSPTWDEQFF,TGTGCCAGCTCACCAACTTGGGATGAGCAGTTCTTC
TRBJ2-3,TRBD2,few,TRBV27,CASSQTSGGGGTQYF,TGTGCCAGCAGCCAGACTAGCGGGGGGGGCGGGACGCAGTATTTT
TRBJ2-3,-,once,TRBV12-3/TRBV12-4,CASQNQGSSTDTQYF,TGTGCCAGCCAAAACCAGGGGTCTAGCACAGATACGCAGTATTTT
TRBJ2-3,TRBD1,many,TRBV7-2,CASSTIRTGTASLTQYF,TGTGCCAGCAGCACTATTCGCACCGGGACAGCGAGTCTTACGCAGTATTTT
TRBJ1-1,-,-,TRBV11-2,CVSSYVRDTEAFF,TGTGTCAGCAGCTACGTACGGGATACTGAAGCTTTCTTT
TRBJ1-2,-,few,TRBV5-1,CASSPRVGDGGYTF,TGCGCCAGCAGCCCTAGGGTGGGAGACGGCGGCTACACCTTC
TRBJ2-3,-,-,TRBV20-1,CSAYPRGGGRTDTQYF,TGCAGTGCTTACCCGCGGGGCGGGGGCCGCACAGATACGCAGTATTTT
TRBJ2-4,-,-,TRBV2,CASNLRLAKNIQYF,TGTGCCAGCAACCTCCGGCTAGCCAAAAACATTCAGTACTTC
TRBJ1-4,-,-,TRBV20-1,CSAREGGTNEKLFF,TGCAGTGCTAGAGAGGGGGGGACTAATGAAAAACTGTTTTTT
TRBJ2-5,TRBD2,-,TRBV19,CASRMVAGVETQYF,TGTGCCTCCCGGATGGTAGCGGGGGTGGAGACCCAGTACTTC
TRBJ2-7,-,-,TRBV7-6,CASSYITGNPPYEQYF,TGTGCCAGCAGTTATATTACAGGGAATCCCCCCTACGAGCAGTACTTC
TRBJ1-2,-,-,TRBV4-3,CASSGSPETPYGYTF,TGCGCCAGCAGCGGATCGCCCGAGACCCCCTATGGCTACACCTTC
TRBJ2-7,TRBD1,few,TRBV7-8,CASSNVYRQGFTEQYF,TGTGCCAGCAGCAACGTTTATCGACAGGGGTTCACCGAGCAGTACTTC
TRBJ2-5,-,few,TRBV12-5,CASGLVQSVRQTQYF,TGTGCTAGTGGTTTGGTACAATCCGTTCGCCAGACCCAGTACTTC
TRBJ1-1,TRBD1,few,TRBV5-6,CASSSFSQGGNEAFF,TGTGCCAGCAGCTCTTTTTCACAGGGGGGAAATGAAGCTTTCTTT
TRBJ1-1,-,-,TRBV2,CASRKEGETEAFF,TGTGCCAGCAGGAAGGAGGGGGAGACTGAAGCTTTCTTT
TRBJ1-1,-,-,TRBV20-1,CSAMKGITEAFF,TGCAGTGCTATGAAGGGTATCACTGAAGCTTTCTTT
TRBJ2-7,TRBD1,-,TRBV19,CASRAGTGIYEQYF,TGTGCCAGTAGGGCGGGGACAGGCATCTACGAGCAGTACTTC
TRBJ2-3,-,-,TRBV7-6,CASSPPGPDTQYF,TGTGCCAGCAGCCCGCCTGGTCCAGATACGCAGTATTTT
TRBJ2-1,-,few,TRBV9,CASSVAGGREYNEQFF,TGTGCCAGCAGCGTAGCGGGCGGAAGGGAGTATAATGAGCAGTTCTTC
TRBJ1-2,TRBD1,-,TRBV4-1,CASSQVPGQAAFGYTF,TGCGCCAGCAGCCAAGTTCCGGGACAGGCCGCCTTTGGCTACACCTTC
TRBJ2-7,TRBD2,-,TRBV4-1,CASSQGVLAGGLSYEQYF,TGCGCCAGCAGCCAAGGGGTACTAGCGGGGGGACTCTCCTACGAGCAGTACTTC
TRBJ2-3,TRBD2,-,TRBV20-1,CSARLAGGRPDTQYF,TGCAGTGCTAGACTAGCGGGAGGTCGGCCAGATACGCAGTATTTT
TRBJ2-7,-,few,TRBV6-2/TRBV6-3,CATHSLTFYEQYF,TGTGCCACCCACTCCTTAACCTTCTACGAGCAGTACTTC
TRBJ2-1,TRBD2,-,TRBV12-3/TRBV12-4,CASSRLAGLYNEQFF,TGTGCCAGCAGTCGACTAGCGGGACTCTACAATGAGCAGTTCTTC
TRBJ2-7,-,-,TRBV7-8,CASSLNTDYEQYF,TGTGCCAGCAGCTTAAATACGGACTACGAGCAGTACTTC
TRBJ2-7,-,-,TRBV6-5,CASRNRGFEQYF,TGTGCCAGCAGAAACCGGGGATTCGAGCAGTACTTC
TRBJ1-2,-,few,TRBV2,CASSELGAGGYTF,TGTGCCAGCAGTGAATTGGGGGCCGGTGGCTACACCTTC
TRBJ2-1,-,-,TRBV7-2,CASSLGGSGAINNEQFF,TGTGCCAGCAGCTTAGGGGGGTCTGGGGCGATCAACAATGAGCAGTTCTTC
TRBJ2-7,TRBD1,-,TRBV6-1,CASRWDRGGEQYF,TGTGCCAGCAGGTGGGACAGGGGCGGAGAGCAGTACTTC
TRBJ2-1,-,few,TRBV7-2,CASSLGLGGSYNEQFF,TGTGCCAGCAGCTTAGGTTTAGGGGGCTCCTACAATGAGCAGTTCTTC
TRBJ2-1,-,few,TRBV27,CASSLAGYGYNEQFF,TGTGCCAGCAGTTTAGCGGGGTACGGCTACAATGAGCAGTTCTTC
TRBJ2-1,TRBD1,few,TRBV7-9,CASSLWRGQAKSNEQFF,TGTGCCAGCAGCTTATGGCGTGGACAGGCCAAATCCAATGAGCAGTTCTTC
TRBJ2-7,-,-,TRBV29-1,CSVDLDRNPYEQYF,TGCAGCGTTGACCTGGACAGAAACCCCTACGAGCAGTACTTC
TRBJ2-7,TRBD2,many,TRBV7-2,CASSSTRTSGGYYEQYF,TGTGCCAGCAGCTCTACTCGGACTAGCGGGGGATATTACGAGCAGTACTTC
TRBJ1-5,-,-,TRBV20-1,CSASPPGESLYQPQHF,TGCAGTGCTAGTCCCCCGGGAGAAAGTTTGTATCAGCCCCAGCATTTT
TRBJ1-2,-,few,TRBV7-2,CASSSTTTGIGYTF,TGTGCCAGCAGCTCAACAACTACAGGGATTGGCTACACCTTC